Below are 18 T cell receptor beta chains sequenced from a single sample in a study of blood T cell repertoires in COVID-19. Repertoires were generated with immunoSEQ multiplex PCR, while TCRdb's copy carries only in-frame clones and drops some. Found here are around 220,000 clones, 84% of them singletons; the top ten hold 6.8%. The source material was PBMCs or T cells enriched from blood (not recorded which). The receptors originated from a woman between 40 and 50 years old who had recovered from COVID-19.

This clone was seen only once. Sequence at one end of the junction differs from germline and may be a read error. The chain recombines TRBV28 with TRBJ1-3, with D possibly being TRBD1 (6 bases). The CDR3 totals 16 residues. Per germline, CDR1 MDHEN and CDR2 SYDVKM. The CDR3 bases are TGTGCCAGCAGTTCCATAGGACAGAGCCCTGGGAACACCATATATTTT. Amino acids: CASSSIGQSPGNTIYF. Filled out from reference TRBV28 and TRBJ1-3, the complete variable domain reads DVKVTQSSRYLVKRTGEKVFLECVQDMDHENMFWYRQDPGLGLRLIYFSYDVKMKEKGDIPEGYSVSREKKERFSLILESASTNQTSMYLCASSSIGQSPGNTIYFGEGSWLTVV.

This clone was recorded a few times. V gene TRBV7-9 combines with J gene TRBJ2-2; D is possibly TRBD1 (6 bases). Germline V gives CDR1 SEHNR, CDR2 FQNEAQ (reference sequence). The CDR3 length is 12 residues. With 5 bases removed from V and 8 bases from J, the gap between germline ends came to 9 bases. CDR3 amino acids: CASSPQGGELFF. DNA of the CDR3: TGTGCCAGCAGCCCGCAGGGGGGGGAGCTGTTTTTT.

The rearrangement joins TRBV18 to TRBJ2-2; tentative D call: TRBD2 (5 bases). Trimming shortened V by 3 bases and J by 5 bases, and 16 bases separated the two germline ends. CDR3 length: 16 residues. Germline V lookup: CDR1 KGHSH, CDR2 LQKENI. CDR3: CASSPLGVTTTGELFF. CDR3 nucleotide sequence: TGTGCCAGCTCACCCCTCGGGGTAACAACGACCGGGGAGCTGTTTTTT.

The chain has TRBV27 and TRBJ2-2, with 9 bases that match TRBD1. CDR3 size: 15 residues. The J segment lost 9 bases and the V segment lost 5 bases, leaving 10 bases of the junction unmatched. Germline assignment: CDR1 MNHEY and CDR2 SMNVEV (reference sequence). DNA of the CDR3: TGTGCCAGCAGTCATCGGACAGGGGCAGGGTGGGAGCTGTTTTTT. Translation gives CASSHRTGAGWELFF.

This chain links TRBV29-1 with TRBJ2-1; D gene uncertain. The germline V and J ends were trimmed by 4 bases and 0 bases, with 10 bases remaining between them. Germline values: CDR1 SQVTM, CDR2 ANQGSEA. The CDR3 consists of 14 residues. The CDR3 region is CSVGEWSSYNEQFF. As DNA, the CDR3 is TGCAGCGTTGGAGAGTGGAGCTCCTACAATGAGCAGTTCTTC.

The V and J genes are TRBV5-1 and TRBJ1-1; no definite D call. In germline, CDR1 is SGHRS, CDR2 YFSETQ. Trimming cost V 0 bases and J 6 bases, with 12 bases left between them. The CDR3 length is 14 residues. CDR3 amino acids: CASSLVGGEAEAFF. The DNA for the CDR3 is TGCGCCAGCAGCTTGGTTGGCGGGGAGGCTGAAGCTTTCTTT.

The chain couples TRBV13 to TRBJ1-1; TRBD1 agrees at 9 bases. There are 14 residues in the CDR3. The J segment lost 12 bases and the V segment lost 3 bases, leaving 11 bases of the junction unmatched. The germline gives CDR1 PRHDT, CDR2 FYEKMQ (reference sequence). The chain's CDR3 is CASSFRAGTGLTFF. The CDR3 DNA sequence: TGTGCCAGCAGCTTCCGGGCCGGGACAGGGTTAACTTTCTTT. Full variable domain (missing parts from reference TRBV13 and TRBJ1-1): AAGVIQSPRHLIKEKRETATLKCYPIPRHDTVYWYQQGPGQDPQFLISFYEKMQSDKGSIPDRFSAQQFSDYHSELNMSSLELGDSALYFCASSFRAGTGLTFFGQGTRLTVV.

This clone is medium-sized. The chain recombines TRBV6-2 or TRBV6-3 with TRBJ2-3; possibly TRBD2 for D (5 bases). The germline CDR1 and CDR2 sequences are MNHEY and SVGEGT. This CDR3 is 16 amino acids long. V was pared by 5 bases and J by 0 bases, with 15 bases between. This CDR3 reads CASSQLGRTSTDTQYF. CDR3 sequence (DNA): TGTGCCAGCAGTCAACTAGGACGGACTAGCACAGATACGCAGTATTTT.

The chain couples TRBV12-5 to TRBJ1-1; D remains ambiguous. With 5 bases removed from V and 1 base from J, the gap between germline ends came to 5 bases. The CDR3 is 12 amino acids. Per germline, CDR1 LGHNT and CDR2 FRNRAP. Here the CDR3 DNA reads TGTGCTAGTGGTGCGGGGAACACTGAAGCTTTCTTT. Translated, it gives CASGAGNTEAFF.

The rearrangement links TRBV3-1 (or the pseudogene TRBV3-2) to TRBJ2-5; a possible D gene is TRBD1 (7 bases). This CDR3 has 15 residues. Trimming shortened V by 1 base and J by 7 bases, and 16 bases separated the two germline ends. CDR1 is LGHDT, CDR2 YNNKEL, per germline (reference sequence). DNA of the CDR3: TGTGCCAGCAGCCAAGTCTCCAGGGGGGTAGGGACCCAGTACTTC. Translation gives CASSQVSRGVGTQYF.

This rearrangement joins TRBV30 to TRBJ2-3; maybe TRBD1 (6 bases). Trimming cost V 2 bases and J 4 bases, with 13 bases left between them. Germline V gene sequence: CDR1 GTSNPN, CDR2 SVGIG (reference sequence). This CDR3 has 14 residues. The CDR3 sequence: CAWSLQGFADTQYF. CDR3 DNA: TGTGCCTGGAGTTTACAGGGTTTCGCAGATACGCAGTATTTT. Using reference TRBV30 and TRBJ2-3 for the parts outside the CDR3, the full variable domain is SQTIHQWPATLVQPVGSPLSLECTVEGTSNPNLYWYRQAAGRGLQLLFYSVGIGQISSEVPQNLSASRPQDRQFILSSKKLLLSDSGFYLCAWSLQGFADTQYFGPGTRLTVL.

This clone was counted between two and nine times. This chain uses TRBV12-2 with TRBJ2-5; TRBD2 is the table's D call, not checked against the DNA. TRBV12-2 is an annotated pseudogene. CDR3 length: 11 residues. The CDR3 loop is CASRLRETQYF. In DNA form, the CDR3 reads TGTGCAAGTCGCCTACGAGAGACCCAGTACTTC.

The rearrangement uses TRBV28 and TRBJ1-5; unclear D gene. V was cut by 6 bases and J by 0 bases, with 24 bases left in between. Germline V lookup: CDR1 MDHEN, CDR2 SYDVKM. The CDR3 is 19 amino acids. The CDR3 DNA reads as TGTGCCAGCAGCCCCCCCCGGGAATACAGCCTACCTAGCAATCAGCCCCAGCATTTT. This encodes CASSPPREYSLPSNQPQHF. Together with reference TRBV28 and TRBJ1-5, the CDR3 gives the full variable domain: DVKVTQSSRYLVKRTGEKVFLECVQDMDHENMFWYRQDPGLGLRLIYFSYDVKMKEKGDIPEGYSVSREKKERFSLILESASTNQTSMYLCASSPPREYSLPSNQPQHFGDGTRLSIL.

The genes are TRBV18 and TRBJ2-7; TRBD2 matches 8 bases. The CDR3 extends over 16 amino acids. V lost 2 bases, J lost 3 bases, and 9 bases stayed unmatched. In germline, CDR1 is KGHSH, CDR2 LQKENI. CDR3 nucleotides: TGTGCCAGCTCACCAGGAACCAGCGGGAGCGGCTACGAGCAGTACTTC. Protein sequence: CASSPGTSGSGYEQYF.

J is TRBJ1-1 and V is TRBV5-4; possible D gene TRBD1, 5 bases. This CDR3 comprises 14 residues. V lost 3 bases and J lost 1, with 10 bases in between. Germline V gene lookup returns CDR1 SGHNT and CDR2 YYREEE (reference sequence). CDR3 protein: CASSSDRRNTEAFF. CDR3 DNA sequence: TGTGCCAGCAGCTCAGACAGACGGAACACTGAAGCTTTCTTT.

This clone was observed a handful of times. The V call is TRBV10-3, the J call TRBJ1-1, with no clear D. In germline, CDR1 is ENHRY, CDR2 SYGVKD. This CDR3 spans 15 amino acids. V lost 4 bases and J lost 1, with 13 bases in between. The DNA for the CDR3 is TGTGCCATCAGTGTTGGTCTCGCAGGGAACACTGAAGCTTTCTTT. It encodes CAISVGLAGNTEAFF.

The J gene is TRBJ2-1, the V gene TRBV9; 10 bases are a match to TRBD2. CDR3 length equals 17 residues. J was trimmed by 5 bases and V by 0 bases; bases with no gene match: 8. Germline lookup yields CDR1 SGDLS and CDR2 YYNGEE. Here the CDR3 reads CASSVAGSGLADNEQFF. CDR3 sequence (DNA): TGTGCCAGCAGCGTAGCGGGGTCAGGACTAGCGGACAATGAGCAGTTCTTC.

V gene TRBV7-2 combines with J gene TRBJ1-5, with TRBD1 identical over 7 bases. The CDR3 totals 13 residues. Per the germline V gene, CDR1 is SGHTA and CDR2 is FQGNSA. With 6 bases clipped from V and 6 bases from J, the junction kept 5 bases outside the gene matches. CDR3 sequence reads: CASSSYRGQPQHF. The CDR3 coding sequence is TGTGCCAGCAGTTCCTACAGGGGTCAGCCCCAGCATTTT. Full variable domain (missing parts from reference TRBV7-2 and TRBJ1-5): GAGVSQSPSNKVTEKGKDVELRCDPISGHTALYWYRQSLGQGLEFLIYFQGNSAPDKSGLPSDRFSAERTGGSVSTLTIQRTQQEDSAVYLCASSSYRGQPQHFGDGTRLSIL.